This TCR beta chain was documented in a study of blood T cells in healthy people across ages. Study conclusions and caveats: No one knew whether donors had CMV, which possibly confounded expanded clonotype changes.

Through a sample-barcoded 5' primer and a J-beta primer mix, a second PCR was run for roughly 6 to 11 cycles. Each cDNA molecule carried a tag from a template-switch adaptor that contained 12 random nucleotides. TCRdb itself ran the 5' RACE reads through MiXCR, one entry per CDR3 protein. This repertoire shows around 1.7 million distinct CDR3 sequences, 28% found once; its top ten account for more than 6%. Per the germline V gene, CDR1 is SGHRS and CDR2 is YFSETQ. The length of the CDR3 is 14 residues. In this sample, this clonotype turned up a few times. The antigen remains unidentified. One end of the junction does not line up with germline, which may come from a read error.

The J gene is TRBJ1-1, the V gene TRBV5-1; perhaps TRBD1 as D (5 bases). The TCR comes from a woman aged 30 to 39 in good health. Sequenced sample: blood. The DNA for the CDR3 is TGCGCCAGCAGCTTGGGGGACGGGTACACTGGAGCTTTCTTT. Its protein product is CASSLGDGYTGAFF.